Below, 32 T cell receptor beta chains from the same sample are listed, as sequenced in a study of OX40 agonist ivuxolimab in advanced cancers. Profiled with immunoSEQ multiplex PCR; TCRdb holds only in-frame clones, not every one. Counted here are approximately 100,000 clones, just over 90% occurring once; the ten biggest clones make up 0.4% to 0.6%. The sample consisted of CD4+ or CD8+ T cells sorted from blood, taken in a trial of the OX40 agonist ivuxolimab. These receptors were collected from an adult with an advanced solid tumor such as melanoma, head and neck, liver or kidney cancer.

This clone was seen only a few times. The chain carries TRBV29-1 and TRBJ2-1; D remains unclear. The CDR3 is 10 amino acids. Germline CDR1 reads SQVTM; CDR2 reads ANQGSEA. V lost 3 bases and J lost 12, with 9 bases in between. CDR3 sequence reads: CSVDWGVQFF. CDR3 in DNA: TGCAGCGTTGATTGGGGTGTGCAGTTCTTC.

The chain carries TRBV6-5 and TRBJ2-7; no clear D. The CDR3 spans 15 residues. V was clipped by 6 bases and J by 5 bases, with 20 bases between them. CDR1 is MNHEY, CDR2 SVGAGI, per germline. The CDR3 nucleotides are TGTGCCAGCAGCCCATCCTACTTAGATAGCAACGAGCAGTACTTC. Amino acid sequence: CASSPSYLDSNEQYF.

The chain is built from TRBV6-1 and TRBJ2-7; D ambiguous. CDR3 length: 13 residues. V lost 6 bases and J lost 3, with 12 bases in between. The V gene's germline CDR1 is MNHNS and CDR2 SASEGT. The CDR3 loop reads CASRAGFLYEQYF. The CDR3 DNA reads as TGTGCCAGCAGGGCCGGGTTCCTCTACGAGCAGTACTTC.

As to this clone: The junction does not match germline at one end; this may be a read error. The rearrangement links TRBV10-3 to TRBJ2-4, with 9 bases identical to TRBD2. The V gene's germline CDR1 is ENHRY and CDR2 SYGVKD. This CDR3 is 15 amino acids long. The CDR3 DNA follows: TGTGCCATCAGCGAGTTTGGGCTAGCGGGGAACATTCAGTACTTC. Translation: CAISEFGLAGNIQYF.

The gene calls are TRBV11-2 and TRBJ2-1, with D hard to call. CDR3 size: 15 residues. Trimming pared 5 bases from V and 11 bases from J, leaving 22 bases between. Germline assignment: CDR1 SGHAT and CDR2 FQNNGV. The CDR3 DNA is TGTGCCAGCAGCCACCGACGGCCCCGGATAGGTAAGCAGTTCTTC. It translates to CASSHRRPRIGKQFF.

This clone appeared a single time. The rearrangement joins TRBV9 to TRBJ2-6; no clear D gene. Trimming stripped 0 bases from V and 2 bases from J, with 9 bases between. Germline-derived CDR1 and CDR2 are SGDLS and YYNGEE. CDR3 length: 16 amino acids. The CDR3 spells CASSVGLGAGANVLTF. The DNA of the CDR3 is TGTGCCAGCAGCGTAGGCCTTGGGGCTGGGGCCAACGTCCTGACTTTC.

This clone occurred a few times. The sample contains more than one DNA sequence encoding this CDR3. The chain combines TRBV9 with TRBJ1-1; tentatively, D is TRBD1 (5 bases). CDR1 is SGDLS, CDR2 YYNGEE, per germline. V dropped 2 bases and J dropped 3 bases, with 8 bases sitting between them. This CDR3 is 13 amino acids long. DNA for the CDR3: TGTGCCAGCAGCGTCGGGGGGGACACTGAAGCTTTCTTT. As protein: CASSVGGDTEAFF.

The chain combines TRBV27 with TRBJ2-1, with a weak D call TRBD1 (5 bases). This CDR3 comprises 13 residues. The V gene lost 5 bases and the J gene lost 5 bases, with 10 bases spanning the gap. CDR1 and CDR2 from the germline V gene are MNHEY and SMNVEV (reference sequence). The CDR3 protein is CASSPTEDNEQFF. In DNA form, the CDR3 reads TGTGCCAGCAGTCCGACAGAAGACAATGAGCAGTTCTTC.

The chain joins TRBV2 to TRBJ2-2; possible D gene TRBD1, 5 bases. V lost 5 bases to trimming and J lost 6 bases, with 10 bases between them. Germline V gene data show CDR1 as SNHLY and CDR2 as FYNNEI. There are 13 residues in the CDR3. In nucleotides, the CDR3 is TGTGCCAGCAGTTCGACAGTACCCGGGGAGCTGTTTTTT. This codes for CASSSTVPGELFF.

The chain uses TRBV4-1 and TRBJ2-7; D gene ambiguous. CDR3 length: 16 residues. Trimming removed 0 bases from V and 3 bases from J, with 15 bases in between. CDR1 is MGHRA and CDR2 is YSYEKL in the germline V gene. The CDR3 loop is CASSQDAGQTLYEQYF. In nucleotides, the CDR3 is TGCGCCAGCAGCCAAGATGCAGGTCAGACCCTCTACGAGCAGTACTTC.

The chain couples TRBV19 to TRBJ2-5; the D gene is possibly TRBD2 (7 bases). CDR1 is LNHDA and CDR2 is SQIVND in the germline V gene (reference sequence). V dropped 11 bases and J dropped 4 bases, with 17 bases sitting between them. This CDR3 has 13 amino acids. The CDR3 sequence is CARSEGGGETQYF. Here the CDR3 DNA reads TGTGCCCGCAGTGAGGGGGGGGGAGAGACCCAGTACTTC.

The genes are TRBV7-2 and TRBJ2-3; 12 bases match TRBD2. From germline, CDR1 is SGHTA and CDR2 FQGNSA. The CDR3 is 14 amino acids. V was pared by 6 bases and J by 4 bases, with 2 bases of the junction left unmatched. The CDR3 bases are TGTGCCAGCAGACTAGCGGGGGGATCAGATACGCAGTATTTT. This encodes CASRLAGGSDTQYF. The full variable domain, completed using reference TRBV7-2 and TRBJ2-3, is GAGVSQSPSNKVTEKGKDVELRCDPISGHTALYWYRQSLGQGLEFLIYFQGNSAPDKSGLPSDRFSAERTGGSVSTLTIQRTQQEDSAVYLCASRLAGGSDTQYFGPGTRLTVL.

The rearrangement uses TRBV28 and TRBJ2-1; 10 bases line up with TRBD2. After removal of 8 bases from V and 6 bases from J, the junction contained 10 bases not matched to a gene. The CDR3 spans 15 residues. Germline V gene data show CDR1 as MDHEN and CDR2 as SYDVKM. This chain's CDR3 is CASGKAGGSRNEQFF. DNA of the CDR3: TGTGCCAGCGGAAAAGCGGGGGGGTCTCGCAATGAGCAGTTCTTC.

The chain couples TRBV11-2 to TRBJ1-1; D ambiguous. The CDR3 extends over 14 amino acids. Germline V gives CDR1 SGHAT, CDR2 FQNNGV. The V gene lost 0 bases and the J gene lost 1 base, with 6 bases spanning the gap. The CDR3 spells CASSLDSGNTEAFF. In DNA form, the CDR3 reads TGTGCCAGCAGCTTAGATTCGGGGAACACTGAAGCTTTCTTT.

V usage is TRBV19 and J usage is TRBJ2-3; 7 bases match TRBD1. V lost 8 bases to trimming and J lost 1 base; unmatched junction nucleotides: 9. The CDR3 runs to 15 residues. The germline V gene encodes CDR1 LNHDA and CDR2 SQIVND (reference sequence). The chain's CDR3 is CASSTGQARTDTQYF. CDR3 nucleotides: TGTGCCAGTTCGACCGGACAGGCCCGCACAGATACGCAGTATTTT.

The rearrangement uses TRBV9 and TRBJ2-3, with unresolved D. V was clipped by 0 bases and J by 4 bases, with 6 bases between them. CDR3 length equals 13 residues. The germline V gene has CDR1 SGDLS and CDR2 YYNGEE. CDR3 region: CASSVAVPDTQYF. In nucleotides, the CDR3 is TGTGCCAGCAGCGTAGCGGTCCCAGATACGCAGTATTTT. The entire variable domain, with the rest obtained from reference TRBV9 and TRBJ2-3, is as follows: DSGVTQTPKHLITATGQRVTLRCSPRSGDLSVYWYQQSLDQGLQFLIQYYNGEERAKGNILERFSAQQFPDLHSELNLSSLELGDSALYFCASSVAVPDTQYFGPGTRLTVL.

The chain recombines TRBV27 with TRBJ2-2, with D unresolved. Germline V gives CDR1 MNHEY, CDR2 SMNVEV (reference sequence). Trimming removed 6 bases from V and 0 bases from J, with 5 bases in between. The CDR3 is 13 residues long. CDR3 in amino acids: CASRRTNTGELFF. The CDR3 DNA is TGTGCCAGCAGACGGACGAACACCGGGGAGCTGTTTTTT.

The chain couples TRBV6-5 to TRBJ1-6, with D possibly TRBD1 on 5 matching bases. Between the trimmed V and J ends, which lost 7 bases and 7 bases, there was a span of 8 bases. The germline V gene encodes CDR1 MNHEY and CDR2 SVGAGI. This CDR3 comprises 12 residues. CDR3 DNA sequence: TGTGCCAGCACACCAGGGAATTCACCCCTCCACTTT. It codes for CASTPGNSPLHF.

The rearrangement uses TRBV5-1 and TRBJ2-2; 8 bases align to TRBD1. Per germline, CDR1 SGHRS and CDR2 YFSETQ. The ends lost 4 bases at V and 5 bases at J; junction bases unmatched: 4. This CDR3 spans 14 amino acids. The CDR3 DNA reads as TGCGCCAGCAGCCTTCAGGGGGCTACCGGGGAGCTGTTTTTT. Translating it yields CASSLQGATGELFF.

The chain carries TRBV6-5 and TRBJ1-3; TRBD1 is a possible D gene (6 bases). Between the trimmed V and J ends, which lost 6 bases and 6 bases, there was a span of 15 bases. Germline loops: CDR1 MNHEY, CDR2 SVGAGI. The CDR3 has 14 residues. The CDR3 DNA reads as TGTGCCAGCAGCCCTCCAGGGGTAGAAAACACCATATATTTT. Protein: CASSPPGVENTIYF.

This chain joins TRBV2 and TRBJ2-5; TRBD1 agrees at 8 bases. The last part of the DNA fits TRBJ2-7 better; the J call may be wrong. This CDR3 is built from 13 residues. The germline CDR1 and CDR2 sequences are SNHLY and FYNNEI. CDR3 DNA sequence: TGTGCCAGCATGTCGGACAGGGACTACGAGCAGTACTTC. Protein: CASMSDRDYEQYF.

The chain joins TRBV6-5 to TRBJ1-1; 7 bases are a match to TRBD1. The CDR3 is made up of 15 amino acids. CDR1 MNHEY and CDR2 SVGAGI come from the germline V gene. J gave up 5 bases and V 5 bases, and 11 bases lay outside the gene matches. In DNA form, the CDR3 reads TGTGCCAGCAGTCCCCCGGCAGGGGGGGTAACTGAAGCTTTCTTT. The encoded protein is CASSPPAGGVTEAFF.

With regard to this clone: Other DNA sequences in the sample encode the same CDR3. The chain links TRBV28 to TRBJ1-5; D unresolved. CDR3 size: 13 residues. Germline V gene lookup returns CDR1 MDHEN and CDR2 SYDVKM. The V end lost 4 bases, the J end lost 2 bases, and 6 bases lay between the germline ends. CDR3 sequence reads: CASSSGGNQPQHF. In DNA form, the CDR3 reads TGTGCCAGCAGTTCCGGGGGCAATCAGCCCCAGCATTTT.

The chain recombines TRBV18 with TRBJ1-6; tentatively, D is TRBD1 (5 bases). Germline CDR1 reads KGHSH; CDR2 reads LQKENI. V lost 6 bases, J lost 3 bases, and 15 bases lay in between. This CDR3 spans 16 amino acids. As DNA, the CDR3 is TGTGCCAGCTCCCCAGGGACGGGGAGCTATAATTCACCCCTCCACTTT. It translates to CASSPGTGSYNSPLHF.

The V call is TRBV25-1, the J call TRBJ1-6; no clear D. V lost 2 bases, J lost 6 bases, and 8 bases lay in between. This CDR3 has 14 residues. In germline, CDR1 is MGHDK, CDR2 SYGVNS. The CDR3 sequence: CASSETGFNSPLHF. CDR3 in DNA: TGTGCCAGCAGTGAAACCGGGTTTAATTCACCCCTCCACTTT.

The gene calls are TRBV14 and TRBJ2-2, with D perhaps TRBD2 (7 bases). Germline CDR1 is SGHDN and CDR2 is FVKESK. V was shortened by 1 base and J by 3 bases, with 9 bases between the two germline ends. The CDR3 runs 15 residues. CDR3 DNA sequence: TGTGCCAGCAGCCAAGTCGGGGGGCACACCGGGGAGCTGTTTTTT. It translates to CASSQVGGHTGELFF. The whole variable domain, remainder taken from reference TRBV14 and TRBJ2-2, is EAGVTQFPSHSVIEKGQTVTLRCDPISGHDNLYWYRRVMGKEIKFLLHFVKESKQDESGMPNNRFLAERTGGTYSTLKVQPAELEDSGVYFCASSQVGGHTGELFFGEGSRLTVL.

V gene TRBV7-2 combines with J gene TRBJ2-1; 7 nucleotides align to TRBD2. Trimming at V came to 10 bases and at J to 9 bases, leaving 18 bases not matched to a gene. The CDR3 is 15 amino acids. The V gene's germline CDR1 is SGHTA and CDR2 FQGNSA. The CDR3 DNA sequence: TGTGCCATCCCGAAGAGGAGCGGGGACTTTAGTGAGCAGTTCTTC. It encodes CAIPKRSGDFSEQFF. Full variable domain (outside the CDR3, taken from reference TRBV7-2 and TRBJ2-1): GAGVSQSPSNKVTEKGKDVELRCDPISGHTALYWYRQSLGQGLEFLIYFQGNSAPDKSGLPSDRFSAERTGGSVSTLTIQRTQQEDSAVYLCAIPKRSGDFSEQFFGPGTRLTVL.

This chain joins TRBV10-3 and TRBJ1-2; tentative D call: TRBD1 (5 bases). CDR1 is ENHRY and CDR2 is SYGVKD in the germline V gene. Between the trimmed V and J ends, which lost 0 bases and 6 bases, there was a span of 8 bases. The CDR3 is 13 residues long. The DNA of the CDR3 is TGTGCCATCAGTGAGTCGGGGGAGGATGGCTACACCTTC. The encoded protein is CAISESGEDGYTF.

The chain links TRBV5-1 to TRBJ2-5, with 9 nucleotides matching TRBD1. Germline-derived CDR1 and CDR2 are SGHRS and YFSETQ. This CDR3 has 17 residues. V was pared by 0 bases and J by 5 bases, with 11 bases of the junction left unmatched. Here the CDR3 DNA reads TGCGCCAGCAGCTTGGACTCCGGGACAGGGAAATCGGAGACCCAGTACTTC. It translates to CASSLDSGTGKSETQYF.

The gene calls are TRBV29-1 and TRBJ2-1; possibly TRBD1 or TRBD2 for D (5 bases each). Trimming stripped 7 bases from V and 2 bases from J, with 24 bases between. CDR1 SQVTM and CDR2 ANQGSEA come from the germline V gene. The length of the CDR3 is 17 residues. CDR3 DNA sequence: TGCAGCGCTAAAGGAGGACACGAACTAAAAACCTACAATGAGCAGTTCTTC. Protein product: CSAKGGHELKTYNEQFF.

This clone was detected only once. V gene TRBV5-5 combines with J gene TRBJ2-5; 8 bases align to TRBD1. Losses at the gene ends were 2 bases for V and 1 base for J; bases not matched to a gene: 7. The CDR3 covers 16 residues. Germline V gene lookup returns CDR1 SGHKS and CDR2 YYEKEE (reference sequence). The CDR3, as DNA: TGTGCCAGCAGCTTATTATCCGGGACAGGCCAAGAGACCCAGTACTTC. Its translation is CASSLLSGTGQETQYF.

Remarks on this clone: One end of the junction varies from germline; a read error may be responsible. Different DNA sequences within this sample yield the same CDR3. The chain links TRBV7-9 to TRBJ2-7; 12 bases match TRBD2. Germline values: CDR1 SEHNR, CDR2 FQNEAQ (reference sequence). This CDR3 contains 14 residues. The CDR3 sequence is CASSLAGGPYEQYF. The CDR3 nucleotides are TGTGCCAGCAGCCTAGCGGGGGGGCCTTACGAGCAGTACTTC.